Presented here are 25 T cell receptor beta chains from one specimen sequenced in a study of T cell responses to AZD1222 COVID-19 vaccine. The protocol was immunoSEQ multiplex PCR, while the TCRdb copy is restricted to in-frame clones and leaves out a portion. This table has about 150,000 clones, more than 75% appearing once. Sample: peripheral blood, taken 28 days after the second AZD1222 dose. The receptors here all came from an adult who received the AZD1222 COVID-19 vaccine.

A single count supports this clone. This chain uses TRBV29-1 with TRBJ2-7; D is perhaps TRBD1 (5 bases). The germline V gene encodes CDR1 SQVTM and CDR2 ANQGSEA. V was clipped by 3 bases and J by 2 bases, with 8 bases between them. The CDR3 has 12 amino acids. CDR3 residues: CSVEGQAYEQYF. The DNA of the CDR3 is TGCAGCGTTGAGGGGCAGGCCTACGAGCAGTACTTC.

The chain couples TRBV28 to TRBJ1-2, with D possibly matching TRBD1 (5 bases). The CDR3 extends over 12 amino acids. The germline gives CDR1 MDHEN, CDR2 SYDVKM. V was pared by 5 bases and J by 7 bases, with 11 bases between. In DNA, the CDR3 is TGTGCCAGCAGTGCCGACAGATTTGGCTACACCTTC. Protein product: CASSADRFGYTF.

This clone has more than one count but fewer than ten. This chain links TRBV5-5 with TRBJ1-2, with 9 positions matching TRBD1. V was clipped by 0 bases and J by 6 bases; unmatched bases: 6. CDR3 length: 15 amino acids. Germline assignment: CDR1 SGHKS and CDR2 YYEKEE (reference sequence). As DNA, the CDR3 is TGTGCCAGCAGCTTGGCCGGGACAGGGACGGATGGCTACACCTTC. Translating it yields CASSLAGTGTDGYTF.

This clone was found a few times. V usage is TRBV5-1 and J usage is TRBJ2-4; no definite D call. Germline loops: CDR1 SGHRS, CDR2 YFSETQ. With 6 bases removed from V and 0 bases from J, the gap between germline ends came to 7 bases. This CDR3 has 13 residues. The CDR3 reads CASNDGAKNIQYF. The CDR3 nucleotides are TGCGCCAGCAATGACGGAGCCAAAAACATTCAGTACTTC.

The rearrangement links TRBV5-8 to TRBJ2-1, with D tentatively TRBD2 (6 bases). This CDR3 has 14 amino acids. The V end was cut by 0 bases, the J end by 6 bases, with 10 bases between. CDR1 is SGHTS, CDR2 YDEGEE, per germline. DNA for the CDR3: TGTGCCAGCAGCTTGGGACTAGTCGCCAATGAGCAGTTCTTC. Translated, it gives CASSLGLVANEQFF.

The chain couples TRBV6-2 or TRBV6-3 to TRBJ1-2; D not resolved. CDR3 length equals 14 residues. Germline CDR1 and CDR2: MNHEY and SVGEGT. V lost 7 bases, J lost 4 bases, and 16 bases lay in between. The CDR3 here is CASIPRASIYGYTF. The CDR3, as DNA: TGTGCCAGCATCCCAAGGGCATCTATCTATGGCTACACCTTC.

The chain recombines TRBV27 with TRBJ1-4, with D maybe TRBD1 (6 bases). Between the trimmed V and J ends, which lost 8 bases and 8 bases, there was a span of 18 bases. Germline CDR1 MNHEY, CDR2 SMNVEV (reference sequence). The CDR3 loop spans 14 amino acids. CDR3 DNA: TGTGCCAGCCAACCGGCCGGGGGCAACGAAAAACTGTTTTTT. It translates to CASQPAGGNEKLFF.

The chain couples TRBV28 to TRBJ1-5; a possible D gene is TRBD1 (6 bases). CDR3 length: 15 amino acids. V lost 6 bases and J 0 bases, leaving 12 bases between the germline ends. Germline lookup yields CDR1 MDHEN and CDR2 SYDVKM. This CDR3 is CASSTDRTSNQPQHF. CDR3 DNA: TGTGCCAGCAGCACCGACAGGACTAGCAATCAGCCCCAGCATTTT.

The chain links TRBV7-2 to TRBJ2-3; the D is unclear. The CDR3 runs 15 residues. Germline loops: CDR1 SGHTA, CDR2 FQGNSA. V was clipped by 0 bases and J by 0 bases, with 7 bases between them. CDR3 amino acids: CASSLAAESTDTQYF. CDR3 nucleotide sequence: TGTGCCAGCAGCTTAGCTGCAGAGAGCACAGATACGCAGTATTTT.

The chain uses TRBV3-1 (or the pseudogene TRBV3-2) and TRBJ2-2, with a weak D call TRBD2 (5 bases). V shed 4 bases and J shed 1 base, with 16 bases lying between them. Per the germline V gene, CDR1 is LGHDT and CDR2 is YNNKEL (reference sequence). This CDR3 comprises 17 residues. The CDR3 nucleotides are TGTGCCAGCAGCCCACCTCGGAGCGGAAGGAACACCGGGGAGCTGTTTTTT. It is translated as CASSPPRSGRNTGELFF.

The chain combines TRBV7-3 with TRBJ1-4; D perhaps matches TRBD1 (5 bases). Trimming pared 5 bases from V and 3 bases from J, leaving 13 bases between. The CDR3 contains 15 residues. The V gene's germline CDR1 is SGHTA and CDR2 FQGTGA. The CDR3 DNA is TGTGCCAGCAGCCCAGGGAGGGCGGCTAATGAAAAACTGTTTTTT. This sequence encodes CASSPGRAANEKLFF.

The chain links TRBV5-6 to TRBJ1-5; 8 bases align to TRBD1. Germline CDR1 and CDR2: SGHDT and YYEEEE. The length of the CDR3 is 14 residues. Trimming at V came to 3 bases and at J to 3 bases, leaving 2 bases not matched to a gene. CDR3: CASSYRGYNQPQHF. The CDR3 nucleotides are TGTGCCAGCAGCTACAGGGGGTACAATCAGCCCCAGCATTTT.

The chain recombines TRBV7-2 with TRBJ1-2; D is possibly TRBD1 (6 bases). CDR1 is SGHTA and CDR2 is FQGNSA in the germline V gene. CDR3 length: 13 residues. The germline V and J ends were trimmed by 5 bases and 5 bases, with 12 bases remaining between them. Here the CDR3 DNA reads TGTGCCAGCAGCCGGACAGCTGTATATGGCTACACCTTC. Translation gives CASSRTAVYGYTF.

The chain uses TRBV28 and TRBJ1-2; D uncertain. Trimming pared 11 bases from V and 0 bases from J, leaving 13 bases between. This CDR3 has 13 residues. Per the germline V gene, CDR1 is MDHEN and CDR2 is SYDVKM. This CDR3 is CAAYNGPNYGYTF. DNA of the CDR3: TGTGCCGCTTACAACGGCCCTAACTATGGCTACACCTTC.

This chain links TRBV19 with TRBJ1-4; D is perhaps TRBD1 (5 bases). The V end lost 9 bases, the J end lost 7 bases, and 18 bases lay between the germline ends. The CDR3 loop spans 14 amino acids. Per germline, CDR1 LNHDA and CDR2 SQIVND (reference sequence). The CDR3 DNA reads TGTGCCAGCAAAGGGGCTAATAGTGGTGAAAAACTGTTTTTT. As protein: CASKGANSGEKLFF.

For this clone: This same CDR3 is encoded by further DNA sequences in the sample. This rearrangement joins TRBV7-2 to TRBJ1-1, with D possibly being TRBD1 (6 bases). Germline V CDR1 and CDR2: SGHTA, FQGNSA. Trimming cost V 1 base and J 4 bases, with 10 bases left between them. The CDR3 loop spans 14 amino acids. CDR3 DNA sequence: TGTGCCAGCAGCTTAGTACAGGGAGGCACTGAAGCTTTCTTT. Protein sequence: CASSLVQGGTEAFF.

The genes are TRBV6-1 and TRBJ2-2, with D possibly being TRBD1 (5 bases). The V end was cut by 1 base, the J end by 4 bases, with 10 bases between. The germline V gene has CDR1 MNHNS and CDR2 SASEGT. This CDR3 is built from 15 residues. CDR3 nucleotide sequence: TGTGCCAGCAGTGAAGTGGACATCCCCACCGGGGAGCTGTTTTTT. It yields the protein CASSEVDIPTGELFF.

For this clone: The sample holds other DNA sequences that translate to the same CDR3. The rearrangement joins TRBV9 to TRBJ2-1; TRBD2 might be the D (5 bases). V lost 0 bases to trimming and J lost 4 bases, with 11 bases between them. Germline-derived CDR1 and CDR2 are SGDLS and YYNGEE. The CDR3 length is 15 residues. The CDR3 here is CASSVGGSEYNEQFF. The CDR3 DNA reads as TGTGCCAGCAGCGTAGGAGGTAGCGAGTACAATGAGCAGTTCTTC.

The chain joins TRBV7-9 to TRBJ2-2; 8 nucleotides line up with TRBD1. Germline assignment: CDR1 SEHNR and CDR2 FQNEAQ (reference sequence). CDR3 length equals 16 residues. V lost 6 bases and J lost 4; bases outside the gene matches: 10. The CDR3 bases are TGTGCCAGCAGTCCCACGGGGACAGGAGCCACCGGGGAGCTGTTTTTT. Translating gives CASSPTGTGATGELFF.

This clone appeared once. The CDR3 sequence: CSPKGSPLHF. In DNA, the CDR3 is TGCAGTCCCAAGGGTTCACCCCTCCACTTT. J is TRBJ1-6 and V is TRBV20-1; D remains unclear. The CDR3 sequence is 10 residues long. V was shortened by 8 bases and J by 9 bases, with 8 bases between the two germline ends. Germline V CDR1 and CDR2: DFQATT, SNEGSKA (reference sequence).

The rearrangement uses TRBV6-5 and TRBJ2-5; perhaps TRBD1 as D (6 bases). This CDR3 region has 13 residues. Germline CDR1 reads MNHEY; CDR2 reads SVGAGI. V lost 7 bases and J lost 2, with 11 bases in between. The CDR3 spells CASNRAVQETQYF. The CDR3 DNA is TGTGCCAGCAACAGGGCTGTTCAAGAGACCCAGTACTTC.

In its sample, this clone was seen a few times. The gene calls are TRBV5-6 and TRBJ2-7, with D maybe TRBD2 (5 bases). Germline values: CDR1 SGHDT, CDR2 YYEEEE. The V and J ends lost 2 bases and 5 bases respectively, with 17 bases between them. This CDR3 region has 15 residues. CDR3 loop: CASSFFSREGHEQYF. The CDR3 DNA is TGTGCCAGCAGCTTTTTTTCCCGGGAAGGTCACGAGCAGTACTTC.

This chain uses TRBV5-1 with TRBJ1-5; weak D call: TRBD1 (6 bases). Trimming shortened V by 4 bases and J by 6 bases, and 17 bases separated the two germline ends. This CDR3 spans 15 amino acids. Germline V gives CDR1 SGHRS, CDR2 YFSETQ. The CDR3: CASSAGTGASQPQHF. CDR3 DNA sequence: TGCGCCAGCAGCGCCGGGACGGGGGCGAGTCAGCCCCAGCATTTT.

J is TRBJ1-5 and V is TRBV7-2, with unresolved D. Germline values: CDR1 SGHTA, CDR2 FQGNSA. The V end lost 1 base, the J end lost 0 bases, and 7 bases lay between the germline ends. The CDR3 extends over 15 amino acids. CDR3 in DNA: TGTGCCAGCAGCTTAGACTGGGTTAGCAATCAGCCCCAGCATTTT. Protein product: CASSLDWVSNQPQHF.

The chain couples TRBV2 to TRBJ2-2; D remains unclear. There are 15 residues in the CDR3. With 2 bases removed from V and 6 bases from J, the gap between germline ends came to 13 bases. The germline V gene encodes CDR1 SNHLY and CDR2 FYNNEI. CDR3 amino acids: CASSEISLSSGELFF. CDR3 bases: TGTGCCAGCAGTGAAATCAGTCTGAGCTCCGGGGAGCTGTTTTTT.